This TCR beta chain was documented in a study of CD8+ T cells in alopecia areata. The wider study: Treated individuals took tofacitinib by mouth, 5 to 10 mg twice daily.

This clone was seen a handful of times. Its antigen is undetermined. Findings and caveats of the study: Researchers report lesional scalp, most notably alopecia totalis/universalis, outstripped normal scalp in clonality.

TCR sequencing used cDNA made by reverse transcription of extracted RNA. Clones were read by immunoSEQ multiplex PCR, and TCRdb kept only the in-frame ones, dropping some. The top ten hold approximately 1.7% of the sample, which has 180,000 or so clones, roughly 60% seen once. This CDR3 region has 14 residues. The sorting of PBMCs gave CD4+ and CD8+ T cells. The input for sequencing was CD4+ T cells sorted from blood, taken at week 0. The clonotype comes from a human donor with alopecia areata. The J gene is TRBJ2-2, the V gene TRBV21-1; TRBD2, the table's D call, lacks a check against the DNA. TRBV21-1 is noted as a pseudogene. CDR3 residues: CARHGTSSPGELFF. The CDR3 DNA sequence: TGTGCCAGACATGGGACTAGCTCACCCGGGGAGCTGTTTTTT.